This T cell receptor (beta chain) appears in the sequencing data of a study of beta chain features in type 1 diabetes. This clone was seen more than once but under ten times. Its target is unknown. Study results and caveats: People with Type 1 diabetes carried modestly yet significantly shorter TCRB CDR3s in all four CD4+ subsets. Sequencing the cDNA could make cells with high TCR expression show up more than they should.

The germline CDR1 and CDR2 sequences are SNHLY and FYNNEI. V shed 6 bases and J 4 bases; nucleotides not matched to a gene: 6. The CDR3 sequence is 16 residues long. Since all of the isolated RNA was reverse transcribed, expressed TCRB transcripts were what got sequenced. Sequencing used immunoSEQ multiplex PCR; TCRdb keeps in-frame clones, though not all of them. The repertoire has over 700,000 clones, roughly 16% of them found once; the top ten carry 0.023%. Blood was drawn once from each donor into heparinised tubes. The draws averaged about 110 mL. CD4+ naive, central memory, regulatory and stem cell-like memory cells were sorted via CD45RO/CCR7/CD25/CD127/CD95/CD27.

The source of this sequence is a woman aged 18-29 years in good health. The sequencing input was naive CD4+ T cells from blood. The chain carries TRBV2 and TRBJ2-3; 14 bases are shared with TRBD2. The CDR3 nucleotides read TGTGCCAGCAGCGCGGGACTAGCGGGAGCCCCAGATACGCAGTATTTT. This translates into CASSAGLAGAPDTQYF.